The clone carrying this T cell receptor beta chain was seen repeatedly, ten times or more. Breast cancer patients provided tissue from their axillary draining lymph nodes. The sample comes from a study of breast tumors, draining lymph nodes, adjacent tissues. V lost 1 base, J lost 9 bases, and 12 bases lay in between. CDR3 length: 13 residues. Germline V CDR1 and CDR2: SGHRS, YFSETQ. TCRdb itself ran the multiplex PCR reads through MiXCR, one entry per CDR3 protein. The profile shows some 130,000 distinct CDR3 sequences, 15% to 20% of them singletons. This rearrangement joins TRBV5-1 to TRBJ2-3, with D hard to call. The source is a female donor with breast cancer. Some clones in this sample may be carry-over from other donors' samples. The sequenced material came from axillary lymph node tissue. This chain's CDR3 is CASSLNFMGTQYF. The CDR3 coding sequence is TGCGCCAGCAGCTTGAATTTTATGGGGACGCAGTATTTT.